Listed below are T cell receptor beta chains from one sample, sequenced in a study of T cells in Graves' hyperthyroidism and ophthalmopathy. TCRdb independently ran MiXCR on the multiplex PCR reads; one entry per CDR3 protein. The sample lists about 500,000 distinct CDR3 sequences; roughly a sixth were seen once. The sequencing sample was made of blood. These receptor sequences come from a woman between 18 and 30 years old with Graves' ophthalmopathy. Both conserved end residues are part of each CDR3. A D gene is named only where the DNA matches it firmly. Size is omitted from some rows. Given values are once, few, many or a class for expanded clones.

clone size: many; J gene: TRBJ1-1; D gene: .; V gene: TRBV20-1; CDR3 protein: CSADLEARGTEAFF; CDR3 DNA: TGCAGTGCCGACCTAGAGGCACGGGGCACTGAAGCTTTCTTT
clone size: .; J gene: TRBJ2-5; D gene: .; V gene: TRBV3-1; CDR3 protein: CASSPPPGNELADQETQYF; CDR3 DNA: TGTGCCAGCAGCCCACCCCCGGGGAATGAACTAGCAGATCAAGAGACCCAGTACTTC
clone size: .; J gene: TRBJ2-3; D gene: TRBD1; V gene: TRBV3-1; CDR3 protein: CASSPLGQGPDTQYF; CDR3 DNA: TGTGCCAGCAGCCCCCTAGGACAGGGCCCAGATACGCAGTATTTT
clone size: few; J gene: TRBJ1-3; D gene: .; V gene: TRBV5-8; CDR3 protein: CASSLSSSGNTIYF; CDR3 DNA: TGTGCCAGCAGCTTATCTAGCTCTGGAAACACCATATATTTT
clone size: few; J gene: TRBJ2-7; D gene: TRBD2; V gene: TRBV7-8; CDR3 protein: CASSLVNPGGPGEQYF; CDR3 DNA: TGTGCCAGCAGCTTAGTTAACCCGGGGGGGCCTGGCGAGCAGTACTTC
clone size: .; J gene: TRBJ2-2; D gene: TRBD1; V gene: TRBV27; CDR3 protein: CASRDRGAGELFF; CDR3 DNA: TGTGCCAGCCGGGACAGGGGAGCCGGGGAGCTGTTTTTT
clone size: .; J gene: TRBJ2-3; D gene: .; V gene: TRBV10-2; CDR3 protein: CASRSTGIPDTQYF; CDR3 DNA: TGCGCCAGCAGGTCTACAGGGATTCCAGATACGCAGTATTTT
clone size: many; J gene: TRBJ2-1; D gene: .; V gene: TRBV11-2; CDR3 protein: CASMDGSYNEQFF; CDR3 DNA: TGTGCCAGCATGGACGGCTCCTACAATGAGCAGTTCTTC
clone size: few; J gene: TRBJ2-6; D gene: .; V gene: TRBV3-1; CDR3 protein: CASSQASSFSGANVLTF; CDR3 DNA: TGTGCCAGCAGCCAAGCCAGTTCCTTCTCTGGGGCCAACGTCCTGACTTTC
clone size: many; J gene: TRBJ2-7; D gene: .; V gene: TRBV5-1; CDR3 protein: CASSLEDGGYEQYF; CDR3 DNA: TGCGCCAGCAGCTTGGAGGACGGGGGCTACGAGCAGTACTTC
clone size: many; J gene: TRBJ2-1; D gene: TRBD1; V gene: TRBV28; CDR3 protein: CASSSRDRYNEQFF; CDR3 DNA: TGTGCCAGCAGTTCCCGGGACAGATACAATGAGCAGTTCTTC
clone size: many; J gene: TRBJ2-5; D gene: .; V gene: TRBV6-1; CDR3 protein: CASTTGTQETQYF; CDR3 DNA: TGTGCCAGCACCACCGGGACCCAAGAGACCCAGTACTTC
clone size: few; J gene: TRBJ1-5; D gene: TRBD1; V gene: TRBV12-5; CDR3 protein: CASGLAQGSGGGNQPQHF; CDR3 DNA: TGTGCTAGTGGTTTAGCACAGGGGTCCGGTGGCGGGAATCAGCCCCAGCATTTT
clone size: .; J gene: TRBJ1-3; D gene: .; V gene: TRBV27; CDR3 protein: CASSLYGYGGNTIYF; CDR3 DNA: TGTGCCAGCAGTTTGTACGGGTACGGTGGAAACACCATATATTTT
clone size: few; J gene: TRBJ2-1; D gene: .; V gene: TRBV20-1; CDR3 protein: CSAGHLYNEQFF; CDR3 DNA: TGCAGTGCCGGACACCTCTACAATGAGCAGTTCTTC
clone size: few; J gene: TRBJ2-3; D gene: .; V gene: TRBV4-1; CDR3 protein: CASSQRSQITDTQYF; CDR3 DNA: TGCGCCAGCAGCCAAAGGAGTCAGATCACAGATACGCAGTATTTT
clone size: .; J gene: TRBJ2-7; D gene: TRBD2; V gene: TRBV19; CDR3 protein: CASSSGTSGNSYEQYF; CDR3 DNA: TGTGCCAGTAGTTCCGGGACTAGCGGGAACTCCTACGAGCAGTACTTC
clone size: .; J gene: TRBJ2-1; D gene: TRBD2; V gene: TRBV20-1; CDR3 protein: CSGSVGPGRNEQFF; CDR3 DNA: TGCAGTGGATCGGTGGGGCCCGGGAGGAATGAGCAGTTCTTC
clone size: many; J gene: TRBJ2-2; D gene: TRBD2; V gene: TRBV28; CDR3 protein: CASGLAGVNTGELFF; CDR3 DNA: TGTGCCAGTGGACTAGCGGGAGTGAACACCGGGGAGCTGTTTTTT
clone size: few; J gene: TRBJ2-1; D gene: .; V gene: TRBV4-1; CDR3 protein: CASSQMIADNEQFF; CDR3 DNA: TGCGCCAGCAGCCAGATGATAGCTGACAATGAGCAGTTCTTC
clone size: many; J gene: TRBJ1-1; D gene: TRBD1; V gene: TRBV30; CDR3 protein: CAWRKGAAEAFF; CDR3 DNA: TGTGCCTGGAGGAAGGGGGCGGCTGAAGCTTTCTTT
clone size: many; J gene: TRBJ2-5; D gene: TRBD2; V gene: TRBV7-2; CDR3 protein: CASSKTGTSLQETQYF; CDR3 DNA: TGTGCCAGCAGCAAAACCGGGACTAGCCTCCAAGAGACCCAGTACTTC
clone size: many; J gene: TRBJ2-3; D gene: TRBD2; V gene: TRBV20-1; CDR3 protein: CSARGLAGHTDTQYF; CDR3 DNA: TGCAGTGCTAGAGGACTAGCGGGACACACAGATACGCAGTATTTT
clone size: many; J gene: TRBJ1-5; D gene: TRBD1; V gene: TRBV6-6; CDR3 protein: CASSYLTGVVGNQPQHF; CDR3 DNA: TGTGCCAGCAGTTACCTAACAGGGGTGGTAGGCAATCAGCCCCAGCATTTT
clone size: many; J gene: TRBJ1-2; D gene: .; V gene: TRBV11-2; CDR3 protein: CASSLETGRITF; CDR3 DNA: TGTGCCAGCAGCTTAGAGACGGGGAGGATCACCTTC
clone size: .; J gene: TRBJ2-1; D gene: TRBD1; V gene: TRBV9; CDR3 protein: CASSLRTGSHNEQFF; CDR3 DNA: TGTGCCAGCAGCCTCCGGACAGGGAGTCACAATGAGCAGTTCTTC
clone size: .; J gene: TRBJ1-1; D gene: .; V gene: TRBV3-1; CDR3 protein: CAGSLGGYTEAFF; CDR3 DNA: TGTGCCGGCAGCCTAGGAGGGTACACTGAAGCTTTCTTT
clone size: few; J gene: TRBJ2-6; D gene: .; V gene: TRBV29-1; CDR3 protein: CSVDVDGANVLTF; CDR3 DNA: TGCAGCGTTGACGTAGATGGGGCCAACGTCCTGACTTTC
clone size: .; J gene: TRBJ2-3; D gene: .; V gene: TRBV29-1; CDR3 protein: CSVGFGIADTQYF; CDR3 DNA: TGCAGCGTTGGTTTCGGCATCGCAGATACGCAGTATTTT
clone size: many; J gene: TRBJ2-1; D gene: TRBD2; V gene: TRBV7-2; CDR3 protein: CASSAIAGSYNEQFF; CDR3 DNA: TGTGCCAGCAGCGCCATAGCGGGCTCCTACAATGAGCAGTTCTTC
clone size: few; J gene: TRBJ1-4; D gene: TRBD1; V gene: TRBV20-1; CDR3 protein: CSAREPRTGMRANEKLFF; CDR3 DNA: TGCAGTGCTAGAGAACCAAGGACAGGGATGAGGGCTAATGAAAAACTGTTTTTT
clone size: few; J gene: TRBJ2-3; D gene: .; V gene: TRBV6-5; CDR3 protein: CASSYSSPTEGWRTDTQYF; CDR3 DNA: TGTGCCAGCAGTTACTCTTCCCCGACAGAAGGATGGCGCACAGATACGCAGTATTTT
clone size: .; J gene: TRBJ1-3; D gene: .; V gene: TRBV5-1; CDR3 protein: CASSYDGDSGNTIYF; CDR3 DNA: TGCGCCAGCAGCTATGACGGAGACTCTGGAAACACCATATATTTT
clone size: .; J gene: TRBJ2-7; D gene: .; V gene: TRBV4-3; CDR3 protein: CASSQERDILYEQYF; CDR3 DNA: TGCGCCAGCAGCCAAGAGCGGGACATCCTCTACGAGCAGTACTTC
clone size: .; J gene: TRBJ1-3; D gene: TRBD1; V gene: TRBV25-1; CDR3 protein: CASSEVSPGQGSGNTIYF; CDR3 DNA: TGTGCCAGCAGTGAAGTCAGTCCTGGACAGGGGTCTGGAAACACCATATATTTT
clone size: few; J gene: TRBJ2-1; D gene: TRBD1; V gene: TRBV29-1; CDR3 protein: CSVRGTVSYNEQFF; CDR3 DNA: TGCAGCGTAAGGGGGACAGTCTCCTACAATGAGCAGTTCTTC
clone size: .; J gene: TRBJ2-2; D gene: .; V gene: TRBV3-1; CDR3 protein: CASSQATRNTGELFF; CDR3 DNA: TGTGCCAGCAGCCAAGCGACCAGGAACACCGGGGAGCTGTTTTTT
clone size: many; J gene: TRBJ2-3; D gene: TRBD2; V gene: TRBV28; CDR3 protein: CASSYPGREGPDTQYF; CDR3 DNA: TGTGCCAGCAGTTACCCCGGGCGGGAGGGCCCAGATACGCAGTATTTT
clone size: few; J gene: TRBJ2-7; D gene: .; V gene: TRBV30; CDR3 protein: CAGSVNSYEQYF; CDR3 DNA: TGTGCCGGTTCAGTGAACTCCTACGAGCAGTACTTC
clone size: few; J gene: TRBJ1-5; D gene: .; V gene: TRBV9; CDR3 protein: CASSVGDSETQPQHF; CDR3 DNA: TGTGCCAGCAGCGTAGGGGACTCCGAGACTCAGCCCCAGCATTTT
clone size: .; J gene: TRBJ1-4; D gene: .; V gene: TRBV27; CDR3 protein: CASSLWGRWGEKLFF; CDR3 DNA: TGTGCCAGCAGTTTATGGGGCAGATGGGGTGAAAAACTGTTTTTT